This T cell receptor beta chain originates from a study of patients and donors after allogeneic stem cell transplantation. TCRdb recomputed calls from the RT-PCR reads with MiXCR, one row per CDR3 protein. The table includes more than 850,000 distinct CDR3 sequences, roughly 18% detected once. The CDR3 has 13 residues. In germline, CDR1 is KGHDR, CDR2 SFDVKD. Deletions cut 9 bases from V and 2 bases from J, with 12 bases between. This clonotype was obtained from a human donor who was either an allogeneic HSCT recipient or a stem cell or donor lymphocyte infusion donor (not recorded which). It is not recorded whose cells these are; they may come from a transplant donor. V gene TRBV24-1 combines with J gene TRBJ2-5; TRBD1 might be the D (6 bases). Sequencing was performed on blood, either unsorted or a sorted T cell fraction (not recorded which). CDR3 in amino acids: CATADSLQETQYF. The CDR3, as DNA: TGTGCCACCGCGGACAGTTTACAAGAGACCCAGTACTTC.